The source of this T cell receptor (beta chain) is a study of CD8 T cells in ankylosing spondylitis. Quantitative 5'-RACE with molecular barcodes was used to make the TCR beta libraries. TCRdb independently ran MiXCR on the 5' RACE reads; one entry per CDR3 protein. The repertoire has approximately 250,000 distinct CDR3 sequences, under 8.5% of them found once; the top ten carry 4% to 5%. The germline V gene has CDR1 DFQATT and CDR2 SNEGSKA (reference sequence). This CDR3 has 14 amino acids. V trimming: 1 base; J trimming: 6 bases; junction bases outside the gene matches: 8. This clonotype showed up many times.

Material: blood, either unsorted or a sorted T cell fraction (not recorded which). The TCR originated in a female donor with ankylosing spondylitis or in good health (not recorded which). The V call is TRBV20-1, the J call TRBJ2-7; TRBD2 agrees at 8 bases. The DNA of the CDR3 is TGCAGTGCTAGAGGAACAAGCGGGAGTCTCGAGCAGTACTTC. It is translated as CSARGTSGSLEQYF.